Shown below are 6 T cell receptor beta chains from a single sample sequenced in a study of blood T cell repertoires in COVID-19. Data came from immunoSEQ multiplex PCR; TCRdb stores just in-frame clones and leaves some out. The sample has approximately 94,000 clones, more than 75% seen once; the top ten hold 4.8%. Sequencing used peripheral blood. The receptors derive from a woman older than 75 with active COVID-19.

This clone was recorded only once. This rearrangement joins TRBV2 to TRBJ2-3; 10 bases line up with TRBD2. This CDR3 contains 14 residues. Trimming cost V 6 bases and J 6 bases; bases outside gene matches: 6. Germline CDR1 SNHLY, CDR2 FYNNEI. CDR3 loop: CASSIAGGQDTQYF. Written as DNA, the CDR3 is TGTGCCAGCAGCATAGCGGGGGGACAGGATACGCAGTATTTT.

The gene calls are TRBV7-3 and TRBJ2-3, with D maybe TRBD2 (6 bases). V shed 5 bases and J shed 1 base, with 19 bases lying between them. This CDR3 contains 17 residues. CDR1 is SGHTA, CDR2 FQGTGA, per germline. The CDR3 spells CASSPHEGGKGTDTQYF. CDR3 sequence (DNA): TGTGCCAGCAGCCCGCACGAGGGCGGGAAGGGCACAGATACGCAGTATTTT.

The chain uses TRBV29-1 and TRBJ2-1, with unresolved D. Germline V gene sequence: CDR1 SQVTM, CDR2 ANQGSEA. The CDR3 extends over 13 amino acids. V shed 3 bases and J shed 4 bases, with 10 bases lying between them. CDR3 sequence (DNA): TGCAGCGTTGAGGTAGCTTCTTACAATGAGCAGTTCTTC. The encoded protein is CSVEVASYNEQFF.

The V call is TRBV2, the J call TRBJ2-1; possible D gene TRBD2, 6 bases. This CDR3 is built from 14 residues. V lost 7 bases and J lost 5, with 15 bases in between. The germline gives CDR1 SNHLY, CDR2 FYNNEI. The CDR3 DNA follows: TGTGCCAGCAAGTCAGGTAGCGGAGACAATGAGCAGTTCTTC. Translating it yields CASKSGSGDNEQFF.

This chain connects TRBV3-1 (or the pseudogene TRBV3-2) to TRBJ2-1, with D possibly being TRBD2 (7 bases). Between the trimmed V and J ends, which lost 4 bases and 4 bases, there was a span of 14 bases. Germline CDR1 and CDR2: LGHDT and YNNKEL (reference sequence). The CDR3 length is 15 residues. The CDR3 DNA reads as TGTGCCAGCAGCCCCGCCAGGGGAGGGTACAATGAGCAGTTCTTC. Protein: CASSPARGGYNEQFF.

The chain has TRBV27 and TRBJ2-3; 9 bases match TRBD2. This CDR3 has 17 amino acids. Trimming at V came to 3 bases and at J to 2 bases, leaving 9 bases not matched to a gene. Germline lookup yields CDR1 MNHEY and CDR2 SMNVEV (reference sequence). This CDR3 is CASSFLKLAGNTDTQYF. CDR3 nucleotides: TGTGCCAGCAGTTTCCTTAAACTAGCGGGCAACACAGATACGCAGTATTTT.